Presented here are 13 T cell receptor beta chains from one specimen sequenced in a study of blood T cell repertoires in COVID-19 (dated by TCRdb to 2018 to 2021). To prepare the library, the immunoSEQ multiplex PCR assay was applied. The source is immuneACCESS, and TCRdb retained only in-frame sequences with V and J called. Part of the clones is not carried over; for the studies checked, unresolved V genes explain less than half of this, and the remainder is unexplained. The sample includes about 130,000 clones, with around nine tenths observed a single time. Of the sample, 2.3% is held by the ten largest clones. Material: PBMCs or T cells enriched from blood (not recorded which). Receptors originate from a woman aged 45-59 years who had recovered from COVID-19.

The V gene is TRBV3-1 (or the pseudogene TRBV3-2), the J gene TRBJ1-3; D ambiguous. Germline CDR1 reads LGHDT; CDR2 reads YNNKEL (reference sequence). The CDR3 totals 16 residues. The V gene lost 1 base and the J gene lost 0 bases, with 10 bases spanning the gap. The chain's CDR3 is CASSQGHLSSGNTIYF. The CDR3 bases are TGTGCCAGCAGCCAAGGACACCTTAGCTCTGGAAACACCATATATTTT.

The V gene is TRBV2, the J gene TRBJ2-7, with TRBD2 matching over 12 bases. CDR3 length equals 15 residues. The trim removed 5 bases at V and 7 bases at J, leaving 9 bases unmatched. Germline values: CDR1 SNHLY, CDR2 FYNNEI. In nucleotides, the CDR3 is TGTGCCAGCAGTTCCCTAGCGGGGGGGCCTGGGGAGCAGTACTTC. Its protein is CASSSLAGGPGEQYF.

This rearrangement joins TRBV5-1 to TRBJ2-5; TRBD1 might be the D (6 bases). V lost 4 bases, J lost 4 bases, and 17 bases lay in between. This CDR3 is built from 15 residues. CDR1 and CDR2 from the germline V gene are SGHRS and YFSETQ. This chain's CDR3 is CASSTGTKFGETQYF. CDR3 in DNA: TGCGCCAGCAGCACCGGGACAAAGTTCGGAGAGACCCAGTACTTC.

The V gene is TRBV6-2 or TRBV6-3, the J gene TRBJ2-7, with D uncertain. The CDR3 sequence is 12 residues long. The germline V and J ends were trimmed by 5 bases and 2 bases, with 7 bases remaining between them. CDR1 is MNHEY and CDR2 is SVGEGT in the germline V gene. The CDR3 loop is CASSGTTYEQYF. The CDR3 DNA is TGTGCCAGCAGTGGCACCACCTACGAGCAGTACTTC.

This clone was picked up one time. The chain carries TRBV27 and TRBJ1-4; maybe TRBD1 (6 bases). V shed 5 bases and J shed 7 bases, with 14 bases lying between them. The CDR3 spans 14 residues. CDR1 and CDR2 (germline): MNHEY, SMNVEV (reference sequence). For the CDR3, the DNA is TGTGCCAGCAGTCTCCGGGACACGGCTGAAAAACTGTTTTTT. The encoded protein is CASSLRDTAEKLFF.

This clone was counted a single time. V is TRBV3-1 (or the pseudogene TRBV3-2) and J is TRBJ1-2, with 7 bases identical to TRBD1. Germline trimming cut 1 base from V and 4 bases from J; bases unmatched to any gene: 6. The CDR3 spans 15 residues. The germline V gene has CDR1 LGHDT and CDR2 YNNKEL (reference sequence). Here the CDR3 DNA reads TGTGCCAGCAGCCAAGCAAGAGGACAGGTCTATGGCTACACCTTC. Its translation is CASSQARGQVYGYTF.

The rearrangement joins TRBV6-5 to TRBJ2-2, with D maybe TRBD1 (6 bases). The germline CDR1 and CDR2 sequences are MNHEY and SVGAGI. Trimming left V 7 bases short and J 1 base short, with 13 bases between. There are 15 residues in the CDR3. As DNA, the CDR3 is TGTGCCAGCACCCCAGGGACAAAGAACACCGGGGAGCTGTTTTTT. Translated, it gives CASTPGTKNTGELFF.

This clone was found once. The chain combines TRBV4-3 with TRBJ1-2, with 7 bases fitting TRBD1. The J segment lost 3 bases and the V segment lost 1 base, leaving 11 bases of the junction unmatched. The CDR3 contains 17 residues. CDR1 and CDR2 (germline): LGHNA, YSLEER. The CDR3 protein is CASSQGGRGKGDYGYTF. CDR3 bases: TGCGCCAGCAGCCAAGGGGGCAGGGGGAAGGGTGACTATGGCTACACCTTC.

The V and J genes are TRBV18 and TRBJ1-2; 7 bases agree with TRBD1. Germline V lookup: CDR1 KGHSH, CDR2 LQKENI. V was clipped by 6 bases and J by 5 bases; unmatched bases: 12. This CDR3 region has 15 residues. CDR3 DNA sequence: TGTGCCAGCTCGGACAGGCAGGACCCACTATATGGCTACACCTTC. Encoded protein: CASSDRQDPLYGYTF. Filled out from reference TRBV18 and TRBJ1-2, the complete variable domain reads NAGVMQNPRHLVRRRGQEARLRCSPMKGHSHVYWYRQLPEEGLKFMVYLQKENIIDESGMPKERFSAEFPKEGPSILRIQQVVRGDSAAYFCASSDRQDPLYGYTFGSGTRLTVV.

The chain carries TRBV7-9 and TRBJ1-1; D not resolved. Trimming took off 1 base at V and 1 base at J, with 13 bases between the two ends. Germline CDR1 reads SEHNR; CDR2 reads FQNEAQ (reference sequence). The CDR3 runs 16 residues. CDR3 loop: CASSLDGFGKNTEAFF. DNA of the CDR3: TGTGCCAGCAGCTTAGACGGTTTCGGGAAGAACACTGAAGCTTTCTTT. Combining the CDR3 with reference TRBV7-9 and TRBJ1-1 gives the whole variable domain DTGVSQNPRHKITKRGQNVTFRCDPISEHNRLYWYRQTLGQGPEFLTYFQNEAQLEKSRLLSDRFSAERPKGSFSTLEIQRTEQGDSAMYLCASSLDGFGKNTEAFFGQGTRLTVV.

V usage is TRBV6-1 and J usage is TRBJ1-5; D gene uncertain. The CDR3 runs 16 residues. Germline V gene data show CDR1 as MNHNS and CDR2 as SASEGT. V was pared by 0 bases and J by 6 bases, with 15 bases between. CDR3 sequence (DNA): TGTGCCAGCAGTGAAGCGGGTCCTTCCGGGAGTCAGCCCCAGCATTTT. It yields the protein CASSEAGPSGSQPQHF.

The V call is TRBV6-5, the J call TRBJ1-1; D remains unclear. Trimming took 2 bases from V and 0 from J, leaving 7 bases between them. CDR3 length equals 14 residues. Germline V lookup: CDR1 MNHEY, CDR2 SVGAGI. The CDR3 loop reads CASSYADMNTEAFF. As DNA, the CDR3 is TGTGCCAGCAGTTACGCCGACATGAACACTGAAGCTTTCTTT.

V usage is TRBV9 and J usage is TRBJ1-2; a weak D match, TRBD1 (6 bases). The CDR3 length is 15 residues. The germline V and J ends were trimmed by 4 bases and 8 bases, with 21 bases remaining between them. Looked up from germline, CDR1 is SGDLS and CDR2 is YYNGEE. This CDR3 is CASSSRGPQLGGYTF. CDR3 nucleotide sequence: TGTGCCAGCAGCTCCAGGGGCCCCCAATTGGGAGGCTACACCTTC. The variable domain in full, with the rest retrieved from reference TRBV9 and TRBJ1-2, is DSGVTQTPKHLITATGQRVTLRCSPRSGDLSVYWYQQSLDQGLQFLIQYYNGEERAKGNILERFSAQQFPDLHSELNLSSLELGDSALYFCASSSRGPQLGGYTFGSGTRLTVV.